The clone carrying this TCR beta chain turned up a few times. Its matching antigen is unknown. The entry originates in a study of T cell responses to AZD1222 COVID-19 vaccine. Study-level points and caveats: Targeting of unmutated variant regions was reportedly seen in nearly half of spike-specific TCRs. Breadth and depth of Spike-specific TCRs rose after two AZD1222 doses. At baseline, seropositivity was found in only six or seven AZD1222 recipients. Dominant CD4 TCR responses targeted spike regions 160-218 and 743-854.

In germline, CDR1 is LGHDT, CDR2 YNNKEL (reference sequence). The CDR3 sequence is 16 residues long. V was clipped by 4 bases and J by 7 bases, with 17 bases between them. The method was immunoSEQ multiplex PCR; TCRdb's version includes in-frame clones alone and lacks a portion of them. This sample has more than 95,000 clones, with 70% to 90% found just once. The sequence derives from an adult in good health. The rearrangement joins TRBV3-1 (or the pseudogene TRBV3-2) to TRBJ1-6, with TRBD1 as a possible D gene (6 bases). The starting material was peripheral blood, obtained on day 0 of MenACWY control vaccination. CDR3 bases: TGTGCCAGCAGCCCTAGACAGGTTAGGATAAATTCACCCCTCCACTTT. It specifies CASSPRQVRINSPLHF.